The 17 T cell receptor beta chains below were found in one sample sequenced in a study of CD8+CD57+ T cells in acquired aplastic anemia. Before being chosen for sequencing, patients had shown CD8+CD57+ cell expansion by flow cytometry. TCR beta VDJ combinations and CDR3 sequences were profiled from genomic DNA. From the reads, TCRdb called clonotypes with MiXCR, one entry per CDR3 protein. The sample records 150,000 to 200,000 distinct CDR3 sequences, around half being singletons. The sequenced sample consisted of sorted CD4+, CD8+, or CD8+CD57+ T cells (not recorded which) from PBMCs. The origin of the receptors is a human donor with aplastic anemia.

This clonotype was recorded a few times. A clone one base away is much larger, so this may be a read error. This rearrangement joins TRBV12-3 or TRBV12-4 to TRBJ1-5; D remains unclear. The CDR3 runs 11 residues. V was pared by 11 bases and J by 4 bases, with 9 bases between. The CDR3 DNA reads TGTGCCTATTTCCATAATCAGCCCCAGCATTTT. This sequence encodes CAYFHNQPQHF.

The chain couples TRBV7-9 to TRBJ1-5, with D tentatively TRBD1 (5 bases). V was shortened by 7 bases and J by 2 bases, with 9 bases between the two germline ends. CDR1 and CDR2 (germline): SEHNR, FQNEAQ (reference sequence). This CDR3 is 13 amino acids long. CDR3 sequence (DNA): TGTGCCAGCACCCCACAGGGCAATCAGCCCCAGCATTTT. This gives the protein CASTPQGNQPQHF. The full variable domain, with the rest looked up from reference TRBV7-9 and TRBJ1-5, is DTGVSQNPRHKITKRGQNVTFRCDPISEHNRLYWYRQTLGQGPEFLTYFQNEAQLEKSRLLSDRFSAERPKGSFSTLEIQRTEQGDSAMYLCASTPQGNQPQHFGDGTRLSIL.

The chain recombines TRBV24-1 with TRBJ2-1; D not resolved. Trimming removed 2 bases from V and 7 bases from J, with 5 bases in between. This CDR3 spans 12 amino acids. Germline-derived CDR1 and CDR2 are KGHDR and SFDVKD. The CDR3 nucleotides are TGTGCCACCAGTGATTCCAGAAATGAGCAGTTCTTC. It codes for CATSDSRNEQFF.

This clonotype has a count of ten or more. V and J are TRBV11-2 and TRBJ2-1; 9 bases are shared with TRBD2. The CDR3 has 18 residues. J was trimmed by 0 bases and V by 4 bases; bases with no gene match: 10. Per germline, CDR1 SGHAT and CDR2 FQNNGV. The chain's CDR3 is CASSSETSGLSSYNEQFF. The CDR3 DNA is TGTGCCAGCAGCTCGGAGACTAGCGGTCTGAGCTCCTACAATGAGCAGTTCTTC.

This clonotype was counted at least ten times. The V call is TRBV6-6, the J call TRBJ2-1; D remains unclear. The CDR3 is 14 residues long. Trimming stripped 4 bases from V and 0 bases from J, with 7 bases between. Looked up from germline, CDR1 is MNHNY and CDR2 is SVGAGI (reference sequence). This chain's CDR3 is CASSLASSYNEQFF. DNA for the CDR3: TGTGCCAGCAGTTTGGCGAGCTCCTACAATGAGCAGTTCTTC.

This clonotype has a count of ten or more. Its ends do not fully match the called genes, so a read error is possible. The rearrangement uses TRBV7-7 and TRBJ1-4, with unresolved D. The CDR3 is 13 residues long. Germline CDR1 reads SSHAT; CDR2 reads FNYEAQ (reference sequence). The CDR3 spells CASSLDIGEKLFF. The CDR3 DNA reads TGTGCTAGCAGCTTAGATATTGGGGAAAAACTGTTTTTT.

The sample holds many counts of this clonotype. The chain links TRBV12-3 or TRBV12-4 to TRBJ1-5; 8 bases fit TRBD1. Trimming removed 0 bases from V and 6 bases from J; junction bases left unmatched: 7. The CDR3 runs to 16 residues. The CDR3 DNA reads TGTGCCAGCAGTTTAGCGGGGACAGGCCGTGGTCAGCCCCAGCATTTT. As protein: CASSLAGTGRGQPQHF.

The table lists this clonotype with many counts. The J gene is TRBJ1-5, the V gene TRBV20-1, with 10 nucleotides matching TRBD1. Trimming took 4 bases from V and 2 from J; bases not matched to a gene: 8. Germline CDR1 DFQATT, CDR2 SNEGSKA (reference sequence). This CDR3 contains 16 residues. The CDR3 loop reads CSATRQGTGGNQPQHF. The CDR3 DNA reads TGCAGTGCTACCCGTCAGGGGACAGGGGGCAATCAGCCCCAGCATTTT.

This clonotype has a handful of counts. The rearrangement uses TRBV10-1 and TRBJ2-3; D gene uncertain. The V and J ends lost 4 bases and 5 bases respectively, with 13 bases between them. The CDR3 runs to 14 residues. The germline V gene encodes CDR1 WNHNN and CDR2 SYGVQD (reference sequence). CDR3 nucleotide sequence: TGCGCCAGCAGTGCAGGCCCCATTGGAGATACGCAGTATTTT. Translation: CASSAGPIGDTQYF.

This clonotype was counted a few times. The rearrangement joins TRBV11-2 to TRBJ2-7, with 8 bases fitting TRBD1. Trimming removed 0 bases from V and 4 bases from J; junction bases left unmatched: 8. Germline CDR1 SGHAT, CDR2 FQNNGV. The CDR3 contains 16 residues. CDR3 coding DNA: TGTGCCAGCAGCTTAGAGGGCAGGGGGCTCAAGTACGAGCAGTACTTC. This encodes CASSLEGRGLKYEQYF.

In this sample, this clonotype turned up a few times. This sequence joins TRBV7-9 and TRBJ2-7; 7 nucleotides align to TRBD2. The CDR3 length is 14 residues. V shed 5 bases, J shed 6 bases, and the junction held 10 bases outside the gene matches. Per germline, CDR1 SEHNR and CDR2 FQNEAQ (reference sequence). CDR3 nucleotide sequence: TGTGCCAGCAGCCGATGGGAGGGGACGTTCGAGCAGTACTTC. Amino acid sequence: CASSRWEGTFEQYF.

The chain links TRBV7-9 to TRBJ1-1, with D perhaps TRBD1 (6 bases). The CDR3 covers 13 residues. Germline CDR1 reads SEHNR; CDR2 reads FQNEAQ (reference sequence). Trimming took off 5 bases at V and 1 base at J, with 8 bases between the two ends. The CDR3 loop reads CASSPQGNTEAFF. The DNA of the CDR3 is TGTGCCAGCAGCCCACAGGGGAACACTGAAGCTTTCTTT.

The chain is built from TRBV3-1 and TRBJ1-3, with a possible D match to TRBD1 (6 bases). From germline, CDR1 is LGHDT and CDR2 YNNKEL (reference sequence). There are 15 residues in the CDR3. The germline V and J ends were trimmed by 4 bases and 4 bases, with 14 bases remaining between them. CDR3 DNA: TGTGCCAGCAGCCGTTTGACAGGTTCGGGAAACACCATATATTTT. This gives the protein CASSRLTGSGNTIYF.

The table lists this clonotype with many counts. The genes are TRBV5-4 and TRBJ2-1; 13 positions agree with TRBD2. CDR3 length: 14 residues. Germline V gives CDR1 SGHNT, CDR2 YYREEE (reference sequence). V lost 3 bases to trimming and J lost 9 bases; unmatched junction nucleotides: 3. The CDR3: CASSSRLAGGEQFF. CDR3 nucleotide sequence: TGTGCCAGCAGCTCTCGACTAGCGGGGGGTGAGCAGTTCTTC.

This clonotype appeared many times. The gene calls are TRBV12-3 or TRBV12-4 and TRBJ2-5; 11 positions agree with TRBD2. CDR3 length: 14 residues. Trimming removed 6 bases from V and 4 bases from J; junction bases left unmatched: 4. The CDR3 is CASRTGTSGETQYF. The CDR3 region has the DNA TGTGCCAGCAGAACCGGGACTAGCGGAGAGACCCAGTACTTC.

Of note for this clonotype: The junction differs from germline at one of its ends, possibly a read error. The V call is TRBV6-1, the J call TRBJ1-1, with no clear D. This CDR3 comprises 12 residues. Germline V gene sequence: CDR1 MNHNS, CDR2 SASEGT. CDR3 bases: TGTGTCAGCAGAGTGGGGAACACTGAAGCTTTCTTT. Translation: CVSRVGNTEAFF.

Turning to this clonotype: A much larger clone is a single base away; this may be a read error. The DNA for the CDR3 is TGTGCCACCAGTTGGAACCGGGACAGGGATTTCTACGAGCAGTACTTC. Residues: CATSWNRDRDFYEQYF. This chain joins TRBV24-1 and TRBJ2-7; 9 nucleotides align to TRBD1. V was pared by 6 bases and J by 3 bases, with 11 bases of the junction left unmatched. The CDR3 sequence is 16 residues long. Germline V CDR1 and CDR2: KGHDR, SFDVKD.